This is a list of T cell receptor beta chains from one sample in a study of T cell responses to AZD1222 COVID-19 vaccine. The assay was immunoSEQ multiplex PCR, and TCRdb's table has in-frame clones only and misses some. The sample consists of 55,000 to 75,000 clones, 88% of them appearing once. The sample was peripheral blood, taken on day 0 of AZD1222 vaccination. These receptors were collected from an adult in good health. Both conserved end residues are part of each CDR3. The order of the fields is clone size, J gene, D gene, CDR3 length, V gene, CDR3 protein, CDR3 DNA. The D gene is left open where the match is weak. Only some rows state a clone size, as once, few, many or a class for expanded clones.

>-|TRBJ2-1|-|14|TRBV10-1
CASSERQNPRFQFF
TGCGCCAGCAGTGAGCGACAAAACCCCCGCTTCCAGTTCTTC
>-|TRBJ2-1|TRBD2|15|TRBV19
CASSILAGAENEQFF
TGTGCCAGTAGTATCCTAGCGGGAGCCGAAAATGAGCAGTTCTTC
>-|TRBJ2-3|-|13|TRBV6-2/TRBV6-3
CASSYFSEDTQYF
TGTGCCAGCAGTTACTTCTCTGAAGATACGCAGTATTTT
>-|TRBJ1-3|-|15|TRBV15
CATSSGINSGNTIYF
TGTGCCACCAGCAGTGGTATCAACTCTGGAAACACCATATATTTT
>-|TRBJ2-3|TRBD2|13|TRBV5-1
CASSFGGADTQYF
TGCGCCAGCAGCTTTGGGGGGGCAGATACGCAGTATTTT
>-|TRBJ2-6|TRBD1|16|TRBV18
CASSPGTGAGANVLTF
TGTGCCAGCTCACCAGGGACAGGGGCTGGGGCCAACGTCCTGACTTTC
>once|TRBJ1-2|-|13|TRBV11-1
CASSSRQVPGYTF
TGTGCCAGCAGCTCAAGACAGGTACCTGGCTACACCTTC
>-|TRBJ1-2|TRBD1|11|TRBV28
CASRRWTGCTF
TGTGCCAGCAGACGCTGGACAGGTTGCACCTTC
>-|TRBJ1-2|-|14|TRBV10-1
CASSPDSHGYGYTF
TGCGCCAGCAGTCCGGACAGCCATGGTTATGGCTACACCTTC
>-|TRBJ2-3|-|17|TRBV27
CASSFRTRLGLTDTQYF
TGTGCCAGCAGTTTTCGCACGCGACTAGGGCTAACAGATACGCAGTATTTT
>few|TRBJ2-1|TRBD2|15|TRBV6-5
CASSSVTGTNNEQFF
TGTGCCAGCAGTTCTGTAACCGGGACTAACAATGAGCAGTTCTTC
>-|TRBJ1-6|-|17|TRBV6-6
CASSHPPGQPSNSPLHF
TGTGCCAGCAGTCACCCTCCGGGGCAGCCTAGTAATTCACCCCTCCACTTT
>-|TRBJ1-1|-|12|TRBV6-5
CASSPQGFFAFF
TGTGCCAGCAGTCCCCAGGGCTTCTTTGCTTTCTTT
>-|TRBJ1-5|-|13|TRBV9
CASSKTADQPQHF
TGTGCCAGCAGCAAAACAGCGGATCAGCCCCAGCATTTT
>-|TRBJ2-7|-|15|TRBV4-2
CASSQADERRYEQYF
TGTGCCAGCAGCCAAGCCGACGAGCGCCGCTACGAGCAGTACTTC
>-|TRBJ2-2|TRBD2|14|TRBV11-2
CASRGLADTGELFF
TGTGCCAGCAGAGGACTAGCGGACACCGGGGAGCTGTTTTTT
>-|TRBJ1-5|-|15|TRBV19
CASSIDVYTNQPQHF
TGTGCCAGTAGTATAGATGTGTACACAAATCAGCCCCAGCATTTT
>-|TRBJ1-5|-|14|TRBV3-1/TRBV3-2
CASSRGAVNQPQHF
TGTGCCAGCAGCCGAGGGGCTGTCAATCAGCCCCAGCATTTT
>-|TRBJ2-7|-|13|TRBV6-5
CASTLADNYEQYF
TGTGCCAGCACCCTAGCAGATAACTACGAGCAGTACTTC
>-|TRBJ2-1|-|23|TRBV27
CASSVRKEKDWLAQRRAYNEQFF
TGTGCCAGCAGTGTCCGAAAGGAGAAAGACTGGCTAGCCCAACGTCGCGCCTACAATGAGCAGTTCTTC
>-|TRBJ1-1|-|13|TRBV9
CASSVDSHTEAFF
TGTGCCAGCAGCGTCGACAGTCACACTGAAGCTTTCTTT
>-|TRBJ2-7|TRBD2|16|TRBV5-1
CASSPNPGLVDPEQYF
TGCGCCAGCAGCCCGAACCCCGGACTAGTCGACCCCGAGCAGTACTTC
>-|TRBJ2-1|TRBD2|16|TRBV29-1
CSVEDRGLEVYNEQFF
TGCAGCGTTGAAGATCGCGGACTAGAGGTTTACAATGAGCAGTTCTTC
>few|TRBJ1-3|-|17|TRBV14
CASSHPGAINSGNTIYF
TGTGCCAGCAGCCACCCAGGGGCGATAAACTCTGGAAACACCATATATTTT
>-|TRBJ2-1|-|14|TRBV19
CASSIAPSANEQFF
TGTGCCAGTAGTATAGCCCCCTCAGCGAATGAGCAGTTCTTC
>-|TRBJ2-7|-|11|TRBV30
CAWRGSYEQYF
TGTGCCTGGAGGGGGTCCTACGAGCAGTACTTC
>-|TRBJ1-1|-|11|TRBV28
CASSSVLEAFF
TGTGCCAGCAGTTCCGTACTGGAAGCTTTCTTT
>-|TRBJ2-3|-|14|TRBV19
CASSINGYTDTQYF
TGTGCCAGTAGTATTAACGGATACACAGATACGCAGTATTTT
>-|TRBJ2-1|TRBD2|17|TRBV6-2/TRBV6-3
CASSYQPTSGSNNEQFF
TGTGCCAGCAGTTACCAGCCCACTAGCGGGAGTAACAATGAGCAGTTCTTC
>once|TRBJ2-7|TRBD2|17|TRBV11-3
CASSPSGTSGRIYEQYF
TGTGCCAGCAGCCCTTCCGGTACTAGCGGGAGAATCTACGAGCAGTACTTC
>-|TRBJ1-6|-|13|TRBV6-4
CASSDDSNSPLHF
TGTGCCAGCAGTGACGACAGTAATTCACCCCTCCACTTT
>few|TRBJ1-5|-|13|TRBV4-3
CASSQVGDQPQHF
TGCGCCAGCAGCCAAGTGGGAGATCAGCCCCAGCATTTT
>-|TRBJ1-2|TRBD1|14|TRBV24-1
CATRPGQGGYGYTF
TGTGCCACTAGACCGGGACAGGGGGGCTATGGCTACACCTTC
>-|TRBJ1-6|-|15|TRBV5-1
CASSLSGRDNSPLHF
TGCGCCAGCAGCTTGTCCGGTAGGGATAATTCACCCCTCCACTTT
>-|TRBJ1-4|-|16|TRBV7-9
CASSSWRDTNQEKLFF
TGTGCCAGCAGCTCCTGGCGGGACACCAATCAAGAAAAACTGTTTTTT
>-|TRBJ2-1|TRBD2|16|TRBV4-1
CASSQGLAGLYNEQFF
TGCGCCAGCAGCCAAGGACTAGCGGGACTCTACAATGAGCAGTTCTTC
>-|TRBJ1-2|-|13|TRBV28
CASSSPFLYGYTF
TGTGCCAGCAGCTCCCCATTCTTATATGGCTACACCTTC
>-|TRBJ1-3|TRBD1|15|TRBV19
CASSIAGQVGNTIYF
TGTGCCAGTAGTATTGCGGGACAGGTTGGAAACACCATATATTTT
>few|TRBJ2-1|-|13|TRBV6-4
CASSDGAYNEQFF
TGTGCCAGCAGTGACGGAGCCTACAATGAGCAGTTCTTC
>-|TRBJ1-2|TRBD1|15|TRBV7-6
CASSGGTGANYGYTF
TGTGCCAGCAGCGGGGGGACAGGTGCTAACTATGGCTACACCTTC
>once|TRBJ2-5|-|13|TRBV28
CASSFRGTETQYF
TGTGCCAGCAGTTTTCGGGGGACTGAGACCCAGTACTTC